Below, one T cell receptor beta chain is given with its context. The junction departs from germline at one end; a sequencing error may be responsible. This sample stems from a study of control samples from healthy donors and cancer patients. The CDR3 has 15 amino acids. Germline V gene lookup returns CDR1 MNHNY and CDR2 SVGAGI (reference sequence). The protocol was immunoSEQ multiplex PCR, while the TCRdb copy is restricted to in-frame clones and leaves out a portion. The repertoire holds 84,000 or so clones, 91% seen once, with 15% to 20% in the top ten. The chain couples TRBV6-6 to TRBJ1-6; no reliable D call. Sequencing used blood. This receptor was taken from a man aged 45-65 years in good health. The CDR3 sequence: CASSTPRWDNSPLYF. The CDR3, as DNA: TGTGCCAGCAGTACTCCCAGGTGGGATAATTCACCCCTCTACTTT.